This section outlines one T cell receptor beta chain sequence together with its context. What it binds is unknown. The sample comes from a study of cytomegalovirus exposure and HLA in healthy donors. The overall study: The roughly 110 validation repertoires used the same platform as the 650 to 800 first-cohort repertoires, a later analysis reported.

Points from the study as a whole: A few CMV-associated chains proved CMV antigen-specific in vitro.

Sequenced by immunoSEQ multiplex PCR; TCRdb stores in-frame clones only, minus some. The repertoire holds 70,000 to 75,000 clones, with about 94% as singletons. Looked up from germline, CDR1 is SEHNR and CDR2 is FQNEAQ (reference sequence). This CDR3 is 14 amino acids long. Trimming removed 5 bases at V and 2 bases at J, with 12 bases between. The rearrangement links TRBV7-9 to TRBJ2-5; D gene unclear. This TCR derives from a woman aged 18-29 years in good health and CMV-seronegative. Material for sequencing was PBMCs. The CDR3 DNA sequence: TGTGCCAGCAGCCGCGACACGAAACAAGAGACCCAGTACTTC. Translating it yields CASSRDTKQETQYF.